The entry below describes one TCR beta chain. Its target is unknown. These data originate in a study of cytomegalovirus exposure and HLA in healthy donors. The PCR had 60 Vbeta and 13 Jbeta primers. Clones were read by immunoSEQ multiplex PCR, and TCRdb kept only the in-frame ones, dropping some. The table lists about 190,000 clones, around 77% of them singletons. CDR3 length: 16 residues. Trimming removed 2 bases at V and 1 base at J, with 11 bases between. Germline assignment: CDR1 SNHLY and CDR2 FYNNEI. Study-level findings and limits: A later examination showed that TCR association rates differed by HLA locus, with DRB1 most and HLA-C fewest. High sensitivity and specificity were reportedly achieved when the classifier diagnosed cytomegalovirus status. Donors belonging to an Asian-associated ancestry cluster reportedly showed fewer N-insertions in productive TCRs than the 666-donor mean, according to what a later analysis found. Sequencing depth roughly uniform across donors was assumed in presence/absence analyses.

V gene TRBV2 combines with J gene TRBJ2-2; a possible D gene is TRBD1 (6 bases). Sequenced sample: PBMCs. The clonotype was recovered from a woman aged 18-29 years in good health and CMV-seronegative. CDR3 sequence (DNA): TGTGCCAGCAGTGAATCTGGGACACTGAACACCGGGGAGCTGTTTTTT. Amino acids: CASSESGTLNTGELFF.